Listed below are T cell receptor beta chains from one sample, sequenced in a study of T cells in Graves' hyperthyroidism and ophthalmopathy. TCRdb itself ran the multiplex PCR reads through MiXCR, one entry per CDR3 protein. The data hold about 610,000 distinct CDR3 sequences, with over 12% observed a single time. Sample: blood. Receptors originate from a woman in her forties with Graves' ophthalmopathy. Each CDR3 is given with its conserved first and last residue. The order of the fields is D gene, J gene, V gene, clone size, CDR3 protein, CDR3 DNA. A D gene is named only where the DNA matches it firmly. The size field is filled for only some rows; it gives once, few, many or a size class.

NA	TRBJ2-7	TRBV6-1	many	CASRGSPYEQYF	TGTGCCAGCAGGGGTAGTCCCTACGAGCAGTACTTC
NA	TRBJ2-5	TRBV20-1	NA	CSAKGDPGLESGETQYF	TGCAGTGCTAAGGGCGACCCGGGACTCGAAAGCGGAGAGACCCAGTACTTC
TRBD1	TRBJ2-7	TRBV12-3/TRBV12-4	few	CASSSRDRTAAQYF	TGTGCCAGCAGTTCACGGGACAGGACGGCCGCGCAGTACTTC
TRBD1	TRBJ1-2	TRBV27	NA	CASSLSAGGGLGYTF	TGTGCCAGCAGTTTATCGGCAGGGGGGGGGCTTGGCTACACCTTC
NA	TRBJ1-6	TRBV3-1	many	CASSQEGRGFHSPLHF	TGTGCCAGCAGCCAAGAGGGAAGAGGGTTCCATTCACCCCTCCACTTT
NA	TRBJ1-2	TRBV4-1	NA	CASSQDRGAGYGYTF	TGCGCCAGCAGCCAAGATAGGGGGGCCGGCTATGGCTACACCTTC
TRBD1	TRBJ2-5	TRBV4-1	many	CASSLLGTGTQETQYF	TGCGCCAGCAGCCTTCTGGGGACAGGGACACAAGAGACCCAGTACTTC
NA	TRBJ1-2	TRBV6-2/TRBV6-3	many	CASSPRSNNYGYTF	TGTGCCAGCAGTCCCAGAAGTAACAACTATGGCTACACCTTC
NA	TRBJ1-1	TRBV7-9	many	CASSLGAGLGNTEAFF	TGTGCCAGCAGCTTAGGGGCAGGGTTAGGGAACACTGAAGCTTTCTTT
NA	TRBJ1-1	TRBV30	many	CAWSVWLSGTEAFF	TGTGCCTGGAGTGTCTGGTTGTCGGGCACTGAAGCTTTCTTT
NA	TRBJ2-6	TRBV4-3	many	CASSQDSQPGANVLTF	TGCGCCAGCAGCCAAGATTCACAGCCTGGGGCCAACGTCCTGACTTTC
NA	TRBJ2-7	TRBV5-1	many	CASSERPGYSYEQYF	TGCGCCAGCAGCGAGAGACCAGGATATTCCTACGAGCAGTACTTC
NA	TRBJ2-1	TRBV2	many	CASTKERADSYNEQFF	TGTGCCAGCACCAAGGAGCGGGCGGATTCCTACAATGAGCAGTTCTTC
NA	TRBJ2-2	TRBV2	many	CANSVNGNTGELFF	TGTGCCAACAGTGTTAACGGAAACACCGGGGAGCTGTTTTTT
NA	TRBJ2-2	TRBV5-1	many	CASSFNSNTGELFF	TGCGCCAGCAGCTTCAACAGCAACACCGGGGAGCTGTTTTTT
NA	TRBJ2-3	TRBV11-1	NA	CATTGVAGISTDTQYF	TGTGCCACCACGGGGGTGGCAGGAATAAGCACAGATACGCAGTATTTT